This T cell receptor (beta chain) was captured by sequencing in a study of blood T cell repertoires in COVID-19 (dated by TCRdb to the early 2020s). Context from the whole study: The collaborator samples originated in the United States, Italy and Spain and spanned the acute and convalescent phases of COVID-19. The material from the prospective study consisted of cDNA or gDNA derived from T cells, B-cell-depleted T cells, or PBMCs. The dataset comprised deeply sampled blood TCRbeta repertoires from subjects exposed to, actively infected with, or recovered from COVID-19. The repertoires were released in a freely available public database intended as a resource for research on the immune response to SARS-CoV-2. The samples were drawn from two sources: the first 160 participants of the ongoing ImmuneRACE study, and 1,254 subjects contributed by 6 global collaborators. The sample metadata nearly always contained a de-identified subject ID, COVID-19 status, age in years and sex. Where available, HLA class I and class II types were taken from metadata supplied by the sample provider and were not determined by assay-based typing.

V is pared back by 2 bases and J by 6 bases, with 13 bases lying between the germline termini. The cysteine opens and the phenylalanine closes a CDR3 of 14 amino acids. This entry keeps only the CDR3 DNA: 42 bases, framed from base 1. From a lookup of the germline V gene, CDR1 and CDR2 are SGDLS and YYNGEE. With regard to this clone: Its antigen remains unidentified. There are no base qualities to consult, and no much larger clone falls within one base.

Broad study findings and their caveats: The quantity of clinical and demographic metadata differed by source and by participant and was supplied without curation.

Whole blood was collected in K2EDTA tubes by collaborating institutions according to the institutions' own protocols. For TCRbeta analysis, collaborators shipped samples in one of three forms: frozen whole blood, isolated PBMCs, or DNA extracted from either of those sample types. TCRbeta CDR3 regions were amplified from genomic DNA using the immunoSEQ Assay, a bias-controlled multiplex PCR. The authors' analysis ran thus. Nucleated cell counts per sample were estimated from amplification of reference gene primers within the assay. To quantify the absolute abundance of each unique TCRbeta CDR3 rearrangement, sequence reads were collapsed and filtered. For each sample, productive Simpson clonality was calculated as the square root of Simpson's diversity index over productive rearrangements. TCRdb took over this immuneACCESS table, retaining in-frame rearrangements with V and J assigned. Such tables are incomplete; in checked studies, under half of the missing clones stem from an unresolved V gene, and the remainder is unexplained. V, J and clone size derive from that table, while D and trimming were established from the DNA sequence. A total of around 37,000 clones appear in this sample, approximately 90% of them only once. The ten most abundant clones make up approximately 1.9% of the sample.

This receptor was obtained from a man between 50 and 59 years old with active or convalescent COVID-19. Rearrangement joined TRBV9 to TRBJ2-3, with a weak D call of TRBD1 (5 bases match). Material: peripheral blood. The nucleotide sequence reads TGTGCCAGCAGCGTTCTGGGGCGCATGGATACGCAGTATTTT. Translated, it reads CASSVLGRMDTQYF.